This TCR beta chain originates from a study of blood T cell repertoires in COVID-19. The data were produced by immunoSEQ multiplex PCR, yet TCRdb's version contains in-frame clones alone and is incomplete. The table includes fewer than 250,000 clones, 83% detected once. Sequenced material: PBMCs or T cells enriched from blood (not recorded which). The source of this sequence is a woman in her 40s who had been exposed to COVID-19.

The CDR3 protein is CASSLVGGFDTEAFF. The CDR3 DNA sequence: TGTGCCAGCAGCTTAGTGGGGGGGTTCGACACTGAAGCTTTCTTT. The rearrangement joins TRBV7-2 to TRBJ1-1, with a tentative D call TRBD1 (5 bases). CDR3 size: 15 residues. V was shortened by 1 base and J by 3 bases, with 12 bases between the two germline ends. Germline V lookup: CDR1 SGHTA, CDR2 FQGNSA.